Listed below are T cell receptor beta chains from one sample, sequenced in a study of T-cell memory formation after mild COVID-19. TCRdb re-called the 5' RACE reads with MiXCR, one entry per CDR3 protein. The sample lists about 400,000 distinct CDR3 sequences; 14% were seen once. What was sequenced was PBMCs or a T cell subset sorted from them (not recorded which). The receptors come from a man aged 18-30 years who had mild COVID-19 (a few samples of this study predate the infection). Cell type and time point are not known. The CDR3 runs from the conserved cysteine through the conserved F or W. A D gene is named only where the DNA matches it firmly.

D gene	V gene	CDR3 protein
-	TRBV11-2	CASARSESYNEQFF
TRBD2	TRBV4-1	CASSLYFRDYNTGELFF
-	TRBV15	CATSSRRGQETQYF
-	TRBV6-2/TRBV6-3	CASSQSRTAGELFF
-	TRBV27	CASSYTSSYNEQFF
TRBD2	TRBV7-2	CASSLFPSPSGYSSYEQYF
TRBD2	TRBV7-3	CASSPGLAHETGELFF
TRBD2	TRBV12-3/TRBV12-4	CASRERGSGYNEQFF
-	TRBV6-2/TRBV6-3	CASKGVGETQYF
-	TRBV4-3	CASSQSYSSYNEQFF
-	TRBV12-3/TRBV12-4	CASTRGGEQPQHF
-	TRBV6-2/TRBV6-3	CASNPRGLFTGGLFF
-	TRBV12-3/TRBV12-4	CASSFRTSNQPQHF
TRBD1	TRBV14	CASSQRGTGGFNEQFF
-	TRBV29-1	CSVGGLQETQYF
TRBD1	TRBV5-6	CASSYAKDRGSPDTQYF
TRBD1	TRBV7-9	CASSSSTGQGDTQYF
-	TRBV4-3	CASSQEAMGGLNQPQHF
-	TRBV5-1	CASSLERFGGNGYTF